Listed below are T cell receptor beta chains from one sample, sequenced in a study of T cells in localized non-small cell lung cancer. TCRdb's table, derived via immunoSEQ multiplex PCR, lists solely in-frame clones and lacks some. This sample has 70,000 or so clones; less than 85% occur once, and the top ten carry around 1.3%. Here the sequenced sample was peripheral blood, taken before any cancer treatment. These receptors all stem from an older female donor with stage I lung adenocarcinoma. CDR3s include the opening cysteine and the closing phenylalanine or tryptophan. The order of the fields is J gene, D gene, V gene, clone size, CDR3 protein, CDR3 DNA. D genes are given only for firm matches. Rows may omit the clone size; those that give it use once, few, many or a size class.

TRBJ1-2 | - | TRBV4-1 | - | CASSQESDPSGYTF | TGCGCCAGCAGCCAAGAAAGTGACCCAAGTGGCTACACCTTC
TRBJ2-1 | - | TRBV11-2 | - | CASSFLGRGGYNEQFF | TGTGCCAGCAGCTTTTTAGGGAGGGGGGGGTACAATGAGCAGTTCTTC
TRBJ2-1 | - | TRBV4-2 | - | CASSQDPGPDNEQFF | TGTGCCAGCAGCCAAGATCCGGGACCCGACAATGAGCAGTTCTTC
TRBJ2-2 | - | TRBV6-5 | - | CASSYPGDFTTGELFF | TGTGCCAGCAGTTACCCCGGGGACTTCACCACCGGGGAGCTGTTTTTT
TRBJ2-2 | TRBD2 | TRBV5-1 | - | CASSWVRGGGPGTGELFF | TGCGCCAGCAGCTGGGTCCGTGGCGGGGGGCCAGGCACCGGGGAGCTGTTTTTT
TRBJ2-5 | - | TRBV28 | - | CASRPSGTLRGTQYF | TGTGCCAGCAGGCCCTCCGGGACACTTCGTGGAACCCAGTACTTC
TRBJ2-3 | - | TRBV15 | - | CATSRDRSGTDTQYF | TGTGCCACCAGCAGAGATCGAAGTGGGACAGATACGCAGTATTTT
TRBJ2-1 | TRBD2 | TRBV5-4 | - | CASSLEVAGGPEYNEQFF | TGTGCCAGCAGCTTGGAAGTAGCGGGAGGGCCCGAGTACAATGAGCAGTTCTTC
TRBJ1-2 | - | TRBV6-5 | once | CASREPGTNYGYTF | TGTGCCAGCAGGGAACCTGGGACAAACTATGGCTACACCTTC
TRBJ2-7 | - | TRBV9 | - | CASSVAGVGEQYF | TGTGCCAGCAGCGTAGCAGGGGTAGGCGAGCAGTACTTC
TRBJ2-1 | - | TRBV11-2 | - | CASSYPLVGEQFF | TGTGCCAGCAGCTATCCCCTGGTTGGTGAGCAGTTCTTC
TRBJ2-3 | - | TRBV5-1 | once | CASSLSWGADTQYF | TGCGCCAGCAGCTTGTCGTGGGGGGCAGATACGCAGTATTTT
TRBJ2-3 | - | TRBV5-1 | - | CASSQDLAGLWDTQYF | TGCGCCAGCAGCCAAGATCTGGCGGGGTTGTGGGATACGCAGTATTTT
TRBJ1-1 | - | TRBV6-5 | - | CASSWRGHATASAFF | TGTGCCAGCAGTTGGCGCGGTCACGCCACGGCGTCAGCTTTCTTT
TRBJ1-1 | TRBD1 | TRBV7-3 | once | CASSLVGTAFTEAFF | TGTGCCAGCAGCTTAGTTGGGACAGCCTTCACTGAAGCTTTCTTT
TRBJ1-2 | TRBD1 | TRBV11-1 | - | CASSSHPGQGVPRYGYTF | TGTGCCAGCAGCTCCCACCCGGGACAGGGAGTTCCTAGATATGGCTACACCTTC
TRBJ2-1 | - | TRBV2 | - | CASSGARAVLNEQFF | TGTGCCAGCAGTGGCGCCCGAGCGGTCCTCAATGAGCAGTTCTTC
TRBJ2-3 | - | TRBV7-2 | once | CASISTLLSDTQYF | TGTGCCAGCATCTCTACCCTACTATCGGATACGCAGTATTTT
TRBJ2-1 | TRBD2 | TRBV18 | - | CASSPPASGGTYNEQFF | TGTGCCAGCTCACCACCAGCTAGCGGGGGTACCTACAATGAGCAGTTCTTC
TRBJ2-2 | - | TRBV11-3 | - | CASSGPSGELFF | TGTGCCAGCAGCGGGCCCTCCGGGGAGCTGTTTTTT
TRBJ2-5 | TRBD2 | TRBV7-3 | - | CASSASGTSRETQYF | TGTGCCAGCAGCGCATCCGGGACTAGCAGAGAGACCCAGTACTTC
TRBJ1-2 | TRBD1 | TRBV5-4 | - | CASSRRGQGYGYTF | TGTGCCAGCAGCAGGCGGGGACAGGGTTACGGCTACACCTTC
TRBJ2-1 | TRBD1 | TRBV10-3 | - | CAISRQGSYNEQFF | TGTGCCATCAGTCGACAGGGGTCCTACAATGAGCAGTTCTTC
TRBJ2-1 | - | TRBV5-1 | - | CASSSGYNEQFF | TGCGCCAGCAGCTCTGGATACAATGAGCAGTTCTTC
TRBJ1-2 | - | TRBV6-5 | - | CASSPGYEGWNGYTF | TGTGCCAGCAGCCCCGGATATGAGGGCTGGAATGGCTACACCTTC
TRBJ2-1 | - | TRBV7-3 | - | CASSLPQGGEQFF | TGTGCCAGCAGCTTGCCCCAAGGGGGTGAGCAGTTCTTC
TRBJ2-4 | TRBD2 | TRBV5-4 | - | CASSYAGENPYF | TGTGCCAGCAGCTACGCGGGAGAGAATCCGTACTTC
TRBJ2-1 | - | TRBV6-4 | - | CASSASGGGSYNEQFF | TGTGCCAGCAGTGCTTCCGGAGGGGGCTCCTACAATGAGCAGTTCTTC
TRBJ1-2 | TRBD1 | TRBV18 | - | CASSPGDSNYGYTF | TGTGCCAGCTCACCAGGGGACAGCAACTATGGCTACACCTTC
TRBJ1-4 | - | TRBV28 | - | CASSPYLPGELFF | TGTGCCAGCAGTCCTTACCTCCCAGGGGAACTGTTTTTT
TRBJ1-1 | - | TRBV5-1 | - | CASSLATVNTEAFF | TGCGCCAGCAGCTTGGCGACGGTGAACACTGAAGCTTTCTTT
TRBJ2-4 | TRBD1 | TRBV5-1 | - | CASSLGDRDTLSHF | TGCGCCAGCAGCTTGGGAGACAGGGACACCCTTTCGCACTTC
TRBJ2-7 | - | TRBV19 | once | CASSIPRNSYEQYF | TGTGCCAGTAGTATCCCCCGGAATTCCTACGAGCAGTACTTC
TRBJ2-3 | TRBD2 | TRBV7-6 | once | CASSLRNSGSYWDTQYF | TGTGCCAGCAGCTTGAGGAATAGCGGGAGTTATTGGGATACGCAGTATTTT
TRBJ2-7 | - | TRBV5-6 | - | CASSAGNSYEQYF | TGTGCCAGCAGCGCCGGGAACTCCTACGAGCAGTACTTC
TRBJ2-3 | TRBD2 | TRBV27 | - | CATSGLAATDTQYF | TGTGCCACCTCGGGACTAGCGGCTACAGATACGCAGTATTTT
TRBJ2-1 | - | TRBV7-8 | few | CASSLALSGSSYNEQFF | TGTGCCAGCAGCTTAGCGCTGAGCGGAAGCTCCTACAATGAGCAGTTCTTC
TRBJ1-1 | - | TRBV25-1 | - | CASSEWGANTEAFF | TGTGCCAGCAGTGAATGGGGGGCTAACACTGAAGCTTTCTTT
TRBJ1-1 | - | TRBV5-1 | - | CASSLSGMNTEAFF | TGCGCCAGCAGCTTGTCGGGGATGAACACTGAAGCTTTCTTT
TRBJ2-3 | - | TRBV5-1 | - | CASSFEGDTQYF | TGCGCCAGCAGCTTTGAGGGGGATACGCAGTATTTT
TRBJ1-6 | - | TRBV11-3 | - | CASSFQFIIGGSALHF | TGTGCCAGCAGCTTTCAATTTATAATTGGGGGGTCGGCCCTCCACTTT
TRBJ1-1 | - | TRBV28 | - | CASSPLLGLDLEAFF | TGTGCCAGCAGCCCCCTGTTAGGGTTGGACCTTGAAGCTTTCTTT
TRBJ2-5 | - | TRBV5-1 | few | CASSLGFSPLGETQYF | TGCGCCAGCAGCTTGGGATTCTCACCTTTAGGGGAGACCCAGTACTTC
TRBJ2-5 | TRBD2 | TRBV5-6 | - | CASSLRLAGEGETQYF | TGTGCCAGCAGCTTGAGACTAGCGGGGGAGGGGGAGACCCAGTACTTC
TRBJ1-2 | - | TRBV6-5 | - | CASRNGQIYGYTF | TGTGCCAGCAGGAACGGACAGATCTATGGCTACACCTTC
TRBJ2-6 | - | TRBV14 | - | CASSPGFSGANVLTF | TGTGCCAGCAGCCCAGGGTTCTCTGGGGCCAACGTCCTGACTTTC
TRBJ2-3 | TRBD1 | TRBV7-8 | - | CASSLVGQGADTQYF | TGTGCCAGCAGCTTAGTAGGACAGGGGGCGGATACGCAGTATTTT
TRBJ1-5 | - | TRBV2 | - | CASSLRVRGNQPQHF | TGTGCCAGCAGTCTCAGGGTGAGGGGCAATCAGCCCCAGCATTTT
TRBJ1-2 | - | TRBV28 | - | CASSLERFVGTF | TGTGCCAGCAGTTTAGAACGCTTCGTTGGCACCTTC
TRBJ2-6 | - | TRBV28 | - | CASSSPPGANVLTF | TGTGCCAGCAGTTCTCCGCCTGGGGCCAACGTCCTGACTTTC
TRBJ2-3 | TRBD2 | TRBV9 | - | CASSVGSRGADTQYF | TGTGCCAGCAGCGTAGGTTCCCGGGGGGCAGATACGCAGTATTTT
TRBJ2-3 | TRBD2 | TRBV2 | - | CASTSQLAGGGTDTQYF | TGTGCCAGCACCAGCCAGCTAGCGGGAGGTGGGACAGATACGCAGTATTTT
TRBJ1-5 | - | TRBV6-1 | - | CASSAEHGLPTGQPQHF | TGTGCCAGCAGTGCAGAACACGGGCTTCCGACGGGTCAGCCCCAGCATTTT
TRBJ2-3 | TRBD1 | TRBV5-1 | - | CASSFTGGGDTQYF | TGCGCCAGCAGCTTCACAGGGGGCGGGGATACGCAGTATTTT
TRBJ2-7 | - | TRBV19 | - | CASSRWTGIGDEQYF | TGTGCCAGTAGTCGATGGACTGGCATTGGGGACGAGCAGTACTTC